The clone carrying this T cell receptor (beta chain) has just one count. The antigen remains unidentified. The entry originates in a study of T cell responses to AZD1222 COVID-19 vaccine. Notes on the study in general: Unmutated variant regions are reportedly the target of nearly half of TCRs that are spike-specific. Donors in the cohort were predominantly white British and more often female, and clonal diversity was possibly underestimated.

V gave up 7 bases and J gave up 5 bases, with 16 bases separating them. The CDR3 runs 14 residues. In germline, CDR1 is SGHNT, CDR2 YYREEE (reference sequence). Profiling relied on immunoSEQ multiplex PCR, and the TCRdb table lists in-frame clones only, not all of them. Of 100,000 to 150,000 clones detected, around 90% appear once; the ten largest clones hold about 7.9%. The chain employs TRBV5-4 and TRBJ2-1, with TRBD2 as a possible D gene (6 bases). The input for sequencing was peripheral blood, taken on day 0 of AZD1222 vaccination. This sequence was found in an adult in good health. The CDR3 DNA is TGTGCCAGCGGAAAGGGACTTCTTAACAATGAGCAGTTCTTC. Translating it yields CASGKGLLNNEQFF.